This TCR beta chain was profiled in a study of CD8+ T cells in alopecia areata. Overall study results and limits: Lesional scalp displayed greater clonality than normal scalp, most notably in alopecia totalis/universalis. Many expanded lesional clones persisted in scalp and blood during tofacitinib.

As regards this clone: Its target is unknown.

Sequencing used cDNA as its template, made by extracting RNA and reverse transcribing it. The method was immunoSEQ multiplex PCR; TCRdb's version includes in-frame clones alone and lacks a portion of them. The profile covers approximately 150,000 clones, with more than 85% appearing a single time and about 13% taken by the ten largest. Treatment meaning: oral pan-JAK inhibitor, 5-10 mg twice daily. Starting from PBMCs, sorting isolated CD4+ and CD8+ T cells. The CDR3 is made up of 12 amino acids. Between the trimmed V and J ends, which lost 3 bases and 10 bases, there was a span of 10 bases. From germline, CDR1 is SEHNR and CDR2 FQNEAQ (reference sequence).

The origin of this receptor is a human donor with alopecia areata. Sequencing was performed on CD8+ T cells sorted from blood, taken at week 4, from a patient treated with tofacitinib. J is TRBJ2-1 and V is TRBV7-9; D ambiguous. DNA of the CDR3: TGTGCCAGCAGCTTGGTCTGGCCGGAGCAGTTCTTC. Translating gives CASSLVWPEQFF.